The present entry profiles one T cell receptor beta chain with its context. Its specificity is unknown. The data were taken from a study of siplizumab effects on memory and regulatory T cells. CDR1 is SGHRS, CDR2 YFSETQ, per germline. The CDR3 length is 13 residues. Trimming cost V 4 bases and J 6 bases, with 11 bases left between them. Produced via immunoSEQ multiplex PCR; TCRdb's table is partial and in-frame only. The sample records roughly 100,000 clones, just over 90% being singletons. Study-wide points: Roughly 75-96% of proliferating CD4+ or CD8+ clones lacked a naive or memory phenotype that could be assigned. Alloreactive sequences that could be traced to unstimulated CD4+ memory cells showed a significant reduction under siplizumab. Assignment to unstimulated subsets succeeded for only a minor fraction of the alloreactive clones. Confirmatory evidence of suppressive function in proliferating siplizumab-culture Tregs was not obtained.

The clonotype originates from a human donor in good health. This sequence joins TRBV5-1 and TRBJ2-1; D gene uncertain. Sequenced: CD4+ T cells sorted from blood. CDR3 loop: CASSRLGINEQFF. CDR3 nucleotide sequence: TGCGCCAGCAGCCGTCTAGGGATCAATGAGCAGTTCTTC. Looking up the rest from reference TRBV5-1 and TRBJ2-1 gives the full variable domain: KAGVTQTPRYLIKTRGQQVTLSCSPISGHRSVSWYQQTPGQGLQFLFEYFSETQRNKGNFPGRFSGRQFSNSRSEMNVSTLELGDSALYLCASSRLGINEQFFGPGTRLTVL.